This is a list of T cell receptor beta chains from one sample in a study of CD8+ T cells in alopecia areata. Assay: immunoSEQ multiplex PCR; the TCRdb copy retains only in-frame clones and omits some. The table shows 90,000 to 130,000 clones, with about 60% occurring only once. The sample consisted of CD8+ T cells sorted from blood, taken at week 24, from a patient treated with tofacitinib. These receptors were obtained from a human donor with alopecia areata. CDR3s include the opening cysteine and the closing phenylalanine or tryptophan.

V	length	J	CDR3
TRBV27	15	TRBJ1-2	CASSLYPGGGNGYTF
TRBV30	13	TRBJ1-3	CAWGFDYGDTIYF
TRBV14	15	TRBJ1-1	CASSQPGQRNTEAFF
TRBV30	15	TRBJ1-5	CAWSEGTVLNQPQHF
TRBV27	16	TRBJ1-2	CASSSSPTGALYGYTF
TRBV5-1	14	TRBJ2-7	CASSWEDRTYEQYF
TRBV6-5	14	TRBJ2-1	CASSPGREHNEQFF
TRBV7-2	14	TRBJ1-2	CASSLERRHYGYTF
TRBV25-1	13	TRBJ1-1	CASSRRGLTEAFF
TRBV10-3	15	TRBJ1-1	CAISETQQPNTEAFF
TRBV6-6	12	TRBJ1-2	CASSAGSRGYTF
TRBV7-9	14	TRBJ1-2	CASSLIQGWDGYTF
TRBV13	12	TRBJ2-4	CASSDGEDIQYF
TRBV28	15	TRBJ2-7	CASSLVPGNGYEQYF
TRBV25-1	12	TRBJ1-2	CATGQGDYGYTF
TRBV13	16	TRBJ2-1	CASSSPPSGGRNEQFF
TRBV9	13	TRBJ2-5	CASSLGHQETQYF
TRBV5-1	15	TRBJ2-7	CASSLGQGSSYEQYF
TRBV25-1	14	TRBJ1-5	CASSEWGALEPQHF
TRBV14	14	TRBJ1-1	CASSQPSTGPEAFF
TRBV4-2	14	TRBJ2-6	CASSQSLGANVLTF
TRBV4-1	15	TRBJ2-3	CASSLAPGGTDTQYF
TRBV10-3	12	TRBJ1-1	CAISEMNTEAFF
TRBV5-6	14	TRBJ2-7	CASSQVTATYEQYF
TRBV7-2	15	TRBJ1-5	CASSEVTGDYQPQHF
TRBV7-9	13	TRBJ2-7	CASSHGTAYEQYF
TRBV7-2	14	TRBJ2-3	CASSLAGGTDTQYF
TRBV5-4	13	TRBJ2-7	CASSSHSTYEQYF
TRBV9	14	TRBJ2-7	CASSSGRLAYEQYF
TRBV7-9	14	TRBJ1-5	CASSPPGGNQPQHF
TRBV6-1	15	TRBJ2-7	CASSEEAGGSYEQYF
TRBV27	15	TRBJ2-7	CASSPWTSGGYEQYF
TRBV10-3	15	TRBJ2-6	CASSEQSSGANVLTF
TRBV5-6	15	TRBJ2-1	CASSPSWTGKDEQFF
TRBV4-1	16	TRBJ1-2	CASSQVGAGNGDGYTF
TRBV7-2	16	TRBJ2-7	CASSLEPGQGLYEQYF
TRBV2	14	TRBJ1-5	CASRGTGLNQPQHF
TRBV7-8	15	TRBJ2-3	CASSLQRGATDTQYF
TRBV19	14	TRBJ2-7	CASSMPRRVDEQYF
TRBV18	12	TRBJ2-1	CASSPVIDEQFF
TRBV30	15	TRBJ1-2	CAWSLGQGRNYGYTF